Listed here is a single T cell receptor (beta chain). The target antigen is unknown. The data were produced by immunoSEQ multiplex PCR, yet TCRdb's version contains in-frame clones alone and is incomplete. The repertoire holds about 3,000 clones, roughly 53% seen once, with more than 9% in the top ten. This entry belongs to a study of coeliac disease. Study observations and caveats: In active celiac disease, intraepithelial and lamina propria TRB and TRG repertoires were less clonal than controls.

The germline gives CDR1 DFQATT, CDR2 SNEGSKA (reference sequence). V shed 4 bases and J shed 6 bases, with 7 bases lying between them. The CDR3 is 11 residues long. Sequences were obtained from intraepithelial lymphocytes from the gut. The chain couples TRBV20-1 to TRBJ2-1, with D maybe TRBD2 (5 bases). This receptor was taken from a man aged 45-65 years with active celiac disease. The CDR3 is CSAKEVNEQFF. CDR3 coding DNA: TGCAGTGCTAAGGAGGTCAATGAGCAGTTCTTC.